The entry below gives a single TCR beta chain sequence along with its context. Clones were sequenced by immunoSEQ multiplex PCR, and TCRdb holds only the in-frame ones, with some missing. The sample holds approximately 130,000 clones, more than 80% seen once. This specimen comes from a study of blood T cell repertoires in COVID-19. Trimming shortened V by 4 bases and J by 2 bases, and 12 bases separated the two germline ends. Germline CDR1 and CDR2: SGHRS and YFSETQ. The CDR3 runs to 14 residues. The receptor's source is a human donor in a cohort sampled during active COVID-19. The J gene is TRBJ1-1, the V gene TRBV5-1; D perhaps matches TRBD1 (5 bases). Sequenced: peripheral blood. CDR3 coding DNA: TGCGCCAGCAGCCCCCGGGGGGATAACACTGAAGCTTTCTTT. It translates to CASSPRGDNTEAFF.